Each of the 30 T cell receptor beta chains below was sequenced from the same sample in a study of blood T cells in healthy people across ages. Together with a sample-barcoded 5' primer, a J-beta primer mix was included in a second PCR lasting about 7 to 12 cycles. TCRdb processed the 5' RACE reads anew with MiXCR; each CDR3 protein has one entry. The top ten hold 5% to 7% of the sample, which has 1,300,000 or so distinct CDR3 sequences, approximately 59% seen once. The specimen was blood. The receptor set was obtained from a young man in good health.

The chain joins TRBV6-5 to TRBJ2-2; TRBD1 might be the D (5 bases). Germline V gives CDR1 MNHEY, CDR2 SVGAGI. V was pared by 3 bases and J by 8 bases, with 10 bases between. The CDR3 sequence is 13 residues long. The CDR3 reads CASSYKGDGELFF. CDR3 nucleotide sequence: TGTGCCAGCAGTTATAAAGGGGATGGGGAGCTGTTTTTT.

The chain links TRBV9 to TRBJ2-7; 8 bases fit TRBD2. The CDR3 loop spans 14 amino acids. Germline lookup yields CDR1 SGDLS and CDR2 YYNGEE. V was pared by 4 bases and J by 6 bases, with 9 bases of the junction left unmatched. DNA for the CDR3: TGTGCCAGCAGCACAGGGACTAGTCCCGCCGAGCAGTACTTC. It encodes CASSTGTSPAEQYF.

The CDR3 region has the DNA TGCGCCAGCAGCCAAGGCCAGGGTGCAACTAATGAAAAACTGTTTTTT. Translation: CASSQGQGATNEKLFF. The genes are TRBV4-1 and TRBJ1-4; D perhaps matches TRBD1 (5 bases). This CDR3 is built from 16 residues. Trimming stripped 1 base from V and 0 bases from J, with 9 bases between. CDR1 MGHRA and CDR2 YSYEKL come from the germline V gene.

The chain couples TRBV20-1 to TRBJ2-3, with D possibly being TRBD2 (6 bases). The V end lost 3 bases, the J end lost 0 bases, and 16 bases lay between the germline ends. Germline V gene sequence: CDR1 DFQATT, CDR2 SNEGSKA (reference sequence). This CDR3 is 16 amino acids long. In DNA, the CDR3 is TGCAGTGCTAGCCTCCTGGGGGACTTGAGCACAGATACGCAGTATTTT. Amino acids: CSASLLGDLSTDTQYF.

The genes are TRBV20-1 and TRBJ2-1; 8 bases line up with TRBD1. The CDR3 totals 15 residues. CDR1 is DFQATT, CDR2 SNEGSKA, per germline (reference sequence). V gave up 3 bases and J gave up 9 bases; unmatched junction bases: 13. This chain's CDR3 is CSASPPDRGVGEQFF. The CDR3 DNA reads TGCAGTGCTAGTCCCCCCGACAGGGGTGTCGGTGAGCAGTTCTTC.

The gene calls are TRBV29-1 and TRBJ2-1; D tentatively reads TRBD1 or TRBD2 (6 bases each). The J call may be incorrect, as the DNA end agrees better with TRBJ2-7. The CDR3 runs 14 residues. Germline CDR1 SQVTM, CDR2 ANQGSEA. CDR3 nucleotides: TGCAGCGTTGAGGGGGGCCACCCCTACAATGAGCAGTACTTC. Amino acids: CSVEGGHPYNEQYF.

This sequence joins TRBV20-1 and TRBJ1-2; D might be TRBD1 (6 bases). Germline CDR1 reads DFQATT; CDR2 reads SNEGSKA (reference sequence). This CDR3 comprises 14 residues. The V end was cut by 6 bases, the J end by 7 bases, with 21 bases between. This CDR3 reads CSARLTVRQAGYTF. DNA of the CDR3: TGCAGTGCCCGATTGACCGTTAGACAGGCTGGCTACACCTTC.

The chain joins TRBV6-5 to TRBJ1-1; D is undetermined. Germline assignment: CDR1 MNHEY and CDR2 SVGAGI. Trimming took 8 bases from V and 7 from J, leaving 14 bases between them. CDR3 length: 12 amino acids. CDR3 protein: CASSSLWDEAFF. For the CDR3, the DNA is TGTGCCAGCTCAAGTTTATGGGATGAAGCTTTCTTT.

CDR3 region: CASSLRRGDEQFF. CDR3 in DNA: TGTGCCAGCAGTCTTAGACGGGGGGATGAGCAGTTCTTC. This rearrangement joins TRBV6-1 to TRBJ2-1; 7 positions match TRBD2. The V gene's germline CDR1 is MNHNS and CDR2 SASEGT. The CDR3 sequence is 13 residues long. The V segment lost 5 bases and the J segment 8 bases; nucleotides outside the gene matches: 6.

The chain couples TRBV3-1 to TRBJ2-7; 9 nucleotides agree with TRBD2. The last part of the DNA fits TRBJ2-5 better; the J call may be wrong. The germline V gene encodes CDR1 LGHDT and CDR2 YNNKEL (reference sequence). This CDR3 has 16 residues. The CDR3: CASSQDLLAGAETQYF. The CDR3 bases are TGTGCCAGCAGCCAAGACCTCTTAGCGGGGGCAGAGACCCAGTACTTC.

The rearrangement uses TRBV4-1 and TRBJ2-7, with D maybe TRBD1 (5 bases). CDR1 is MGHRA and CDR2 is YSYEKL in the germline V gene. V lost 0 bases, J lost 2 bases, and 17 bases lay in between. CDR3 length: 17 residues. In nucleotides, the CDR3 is TGCGCCAGCAGCCAAGAAGGTAGGACACCAGACCCCTACGAGCAGTACTTC. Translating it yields CASSQEGRTPDPYEQYF.

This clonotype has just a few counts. Written as DNA, the CDR3 is TGTGCCAGCAGTGAGCTAGCGGGACAAGAGACCCAGTACTTC. Translated, it gives CASSELAGQETQYF. The chain is built from TRBV2 and TRBJ2-5, with 9 nucleotides matching TRBD2. Germline loops: CDR1 SNHLY, CDR2 FYNNEI. V was clipped by 3 bases and J by 2 bases; unmatched bases: 1. This CDR3 has 14 residues.

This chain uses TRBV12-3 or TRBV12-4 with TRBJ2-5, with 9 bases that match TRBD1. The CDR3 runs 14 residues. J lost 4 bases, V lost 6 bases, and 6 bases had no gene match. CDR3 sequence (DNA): TGTGCCAGCAGCCAGAGGACAGGGGCAGAGACCCAGTACTTC. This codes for CASSQRTGAETQYF.

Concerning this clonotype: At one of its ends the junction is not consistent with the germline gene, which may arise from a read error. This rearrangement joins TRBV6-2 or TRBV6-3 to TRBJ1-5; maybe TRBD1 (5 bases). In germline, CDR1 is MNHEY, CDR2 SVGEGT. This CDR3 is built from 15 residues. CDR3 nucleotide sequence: TGTCCCAGCAGTTACTCTTTTACAGGAAATCAGCCCCAGCATTTT. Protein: CPSSYSFTGNQPQHF.

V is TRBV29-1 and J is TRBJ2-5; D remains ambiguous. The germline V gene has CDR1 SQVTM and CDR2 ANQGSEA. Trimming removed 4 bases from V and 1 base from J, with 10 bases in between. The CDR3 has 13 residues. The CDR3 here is CSVVESRQETQYF. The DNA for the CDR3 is TGCAGCGTTGTCGAGAGCCGCCAAGAGACCCAGTACTTC.

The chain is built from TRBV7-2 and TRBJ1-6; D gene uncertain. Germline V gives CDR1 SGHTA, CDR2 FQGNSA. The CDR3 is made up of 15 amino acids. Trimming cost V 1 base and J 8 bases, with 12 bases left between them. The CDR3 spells CASSLVTGGHSPLHF. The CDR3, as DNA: TGTGCCAGCAGCTTAGTGACTGGCGGTCATTCACCCCTCCACTTT.

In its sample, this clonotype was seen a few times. CDR3 loop: CATTSTSGDYEQYF. CDR3 nucleotides: TGTGCCACCACAAGTACTAGCGGGGACTACGAGCAGTACTTC. The rearrangement joins TRBV10-3 to TRBJ2-7; TRBD2 agrees at 10 bases. V gave up 10 bases and J gave up 3 bases; unmatched junction bases: 9. The CDR3 spans 14 residues. The germline V gene encodes CDR1 ENHRY and CDR2 SYGVKD.

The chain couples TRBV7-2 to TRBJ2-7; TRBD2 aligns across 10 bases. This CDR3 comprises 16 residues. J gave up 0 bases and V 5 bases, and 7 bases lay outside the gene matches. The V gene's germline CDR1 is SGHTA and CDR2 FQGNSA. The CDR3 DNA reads TGTGCCAGCAGCGGTGCTAGCGGGGGTAACTCCTACGAGCAGTACTTC. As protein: CASSGASGGNSYEQYF.

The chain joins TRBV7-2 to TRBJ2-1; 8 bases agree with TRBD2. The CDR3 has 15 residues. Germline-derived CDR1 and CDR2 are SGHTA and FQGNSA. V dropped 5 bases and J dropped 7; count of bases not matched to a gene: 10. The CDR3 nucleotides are TGTGCCAGCAGCCCGGCGGGGGGCTATTTGAATGAGCAGTTCTTC. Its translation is CASSPAGGYLNEQFF.

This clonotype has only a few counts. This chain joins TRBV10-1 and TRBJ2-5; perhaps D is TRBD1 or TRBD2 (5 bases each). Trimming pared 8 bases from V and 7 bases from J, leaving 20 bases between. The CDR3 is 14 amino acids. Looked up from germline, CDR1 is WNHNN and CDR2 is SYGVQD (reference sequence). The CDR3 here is CASGAAGDVGTQYF. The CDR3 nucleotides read TGCGCCAGCGGTGCTGCCGGGGACGTAGGGACCCAGTACTTC.

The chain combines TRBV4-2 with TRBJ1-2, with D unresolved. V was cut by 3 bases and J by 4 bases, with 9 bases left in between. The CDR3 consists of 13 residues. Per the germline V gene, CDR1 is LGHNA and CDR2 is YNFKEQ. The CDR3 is CASSQQDFYGYTF. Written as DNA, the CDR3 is TGTGCCAGCAGCCAGCAGGATTTCTATGGCTACACCTTC.

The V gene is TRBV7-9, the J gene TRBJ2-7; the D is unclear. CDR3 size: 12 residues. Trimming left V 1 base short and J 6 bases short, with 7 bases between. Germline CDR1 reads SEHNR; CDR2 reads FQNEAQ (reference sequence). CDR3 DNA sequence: TGTGCCAGCAGCTTAGACGGGCGCGAGCAGTACTTC. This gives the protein CASSLDGREQYF.

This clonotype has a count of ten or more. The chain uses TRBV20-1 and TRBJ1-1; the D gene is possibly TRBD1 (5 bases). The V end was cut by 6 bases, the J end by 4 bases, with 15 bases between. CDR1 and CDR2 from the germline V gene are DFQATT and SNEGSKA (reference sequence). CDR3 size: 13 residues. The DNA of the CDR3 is TGCAGTGCCGATGAACAGGAAGGCACTGAAGCTTTCTTT. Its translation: CSADEQEGTEAFF.

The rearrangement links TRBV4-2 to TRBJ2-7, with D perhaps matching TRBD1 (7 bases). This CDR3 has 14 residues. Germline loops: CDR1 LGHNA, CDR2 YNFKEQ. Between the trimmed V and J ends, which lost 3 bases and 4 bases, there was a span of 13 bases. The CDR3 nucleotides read TGTGCCAGCAGCCATCTCGGGGGACAGTACGAGCAGTACTTC. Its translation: CASSHLGGQYEQYF.

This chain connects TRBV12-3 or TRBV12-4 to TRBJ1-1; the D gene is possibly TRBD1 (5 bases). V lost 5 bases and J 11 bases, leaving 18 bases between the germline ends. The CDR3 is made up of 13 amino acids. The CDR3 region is CASSAAGTGRAFF. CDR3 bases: TGTGCCAGCAGTGCAGCCGGAACAGGACGTGCTTTCTTT.

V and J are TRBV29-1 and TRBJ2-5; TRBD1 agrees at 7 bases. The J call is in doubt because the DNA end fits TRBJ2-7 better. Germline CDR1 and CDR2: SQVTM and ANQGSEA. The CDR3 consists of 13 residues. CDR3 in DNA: TGCAGCACGAGGGACAGCGATTCCTACGAGCAGTACTTC. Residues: CSTRDSDSYEQYF.

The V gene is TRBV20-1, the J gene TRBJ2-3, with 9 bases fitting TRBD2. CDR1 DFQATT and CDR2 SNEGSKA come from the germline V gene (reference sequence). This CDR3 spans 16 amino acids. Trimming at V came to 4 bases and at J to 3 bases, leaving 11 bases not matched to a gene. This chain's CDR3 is CSATGTPAGGTDTQYF. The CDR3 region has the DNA TGCAGTGCTACGGGGACTCCAGCGGGAGGAACAGATACGCAGTATTTT.

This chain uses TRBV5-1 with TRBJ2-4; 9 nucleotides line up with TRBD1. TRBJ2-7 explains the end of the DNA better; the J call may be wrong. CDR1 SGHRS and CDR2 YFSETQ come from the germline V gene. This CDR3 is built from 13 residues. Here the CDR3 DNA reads TGCGCCAGCAGCGCGGGACAGGGTTGCGAGCAGTACTTC. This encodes CASSAGQGCEQYF.

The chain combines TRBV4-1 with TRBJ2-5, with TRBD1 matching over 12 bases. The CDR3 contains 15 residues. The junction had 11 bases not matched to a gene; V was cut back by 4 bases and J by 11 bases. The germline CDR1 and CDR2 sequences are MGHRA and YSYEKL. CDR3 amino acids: CASSLTGQGAWEQYF. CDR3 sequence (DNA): TGCGCCAGCAGCCTCACGGGACAGGGGGCTTGGGAGCAGTACTTC.

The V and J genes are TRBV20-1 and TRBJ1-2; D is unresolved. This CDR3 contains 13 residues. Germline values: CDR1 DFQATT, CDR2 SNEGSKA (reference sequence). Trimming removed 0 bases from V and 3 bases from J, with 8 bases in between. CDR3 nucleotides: TGCAGTGCTAGAGATAAGGGCTACTATGGCTACACCTTC. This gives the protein CSARDKGYYGYTF.